This T cell receptor (beta chain) emerged from a study of T cell responses to AZD1222 COVID-19 vaccine. Whole-study context: Second-dose recipients at about 4 or about 12 weeks were treated as one pooled group.

Germline V gene sequence: CDR1 SGHNT, CDR2 YYREEE (reference sequence). The CDR3 totals 17 residues. The V end lost 0 bases, the J end lost 1 base, and 16 bases lay between the germline ends. TCRdb keeps only in-frame clones here, not all; method: immunoSEQ multiplex PCR. Of 85,000 to 100,000 clones in the sample, 85% to 90% were seen once. The material sequenced was peripheral blood, taken on day 0 of AZD1222 vaccination. This receptor was obtained from an adult in good health. The rearrangement links TRBV5-4 to TRBJ1-1; D is unclear. The CDR3, as DNA: TGTGCCAGCAGCTTGGGGCCACTGACCTGGGCGAACACTGAAGCTTTCTTT. Its translation: CASSLGPLTWANTEAFF.